The next 24 T cell receptor beta chains were all read from a single sample in a study of control samples from healthy donors and cancer patients. The assay was immunoSEQ multiplex PCR, and TCRdb's table has in-frame clones only and misses some. Here the sample spans roughly 76,000 clones, approximately 93% being singletons. The sample comprised PBMCs. These receptors originate from a woman aged 40 to 50 with lung cancer.

The rearrangement uses TRBV30 and TRBJ1-5; possibly TRBD1 for D (6 bases). Trimming pared 5 bases from V and 0 bases from J, leaving 14 bases between. From germline, CDR1 is GTSNPN and CDR2 SVGIG (reference sequence). The CDR3 covers 15 residues. The CDR3 spells CAWGPDSYSNQPQHF. CDR3 nucleotides: TGTGCCTGGGGACCGGACAGTTATAGCAATCAGCCCCAGCATTTT. The full variable domain, rest sourced from reference TRBV30 and TRBJ1-5, is SQTIHQWPATLVQPVGSPLSLECTVEGTSNPNLYWYRQAAGRGLQLLFYSVGIGQISSEVPQNLSASRPQDRQFILSSKKLLLSDSGFYLCAWGPDSYSNQPQHFGDGTRLSIL.

The chain employs TRBV19 and TRBJ2-7; D uncertain. The V gene lost 3 bases and the J gene lost 1 base, with 7 bases spanning the gap. The germline gives CDR1 LNHDA, CDR2 SQIVND (reference sequence). CDR3 length equals 13 residues. The DNA for the CDR3 is TGTGCCAGTAGTATCGGGCCATCCTACGAGCAGTACTTC. Protein: CASSIGPSYEQYF.

The chain recombines TRBV7-3 with TRBJ1-1; no firm D call. CDR3 size: 13 residues. Trimming removed 8 bases at V and 3 bases at J, with 13 bases between. Germline V CDR1 and CDR2: SGHTA, FQGTGA. CDR3 region: CASGRYAYTEAFF. The CDR3 DNA reads TGTGCCAGCGGGAGATACGCCTACACTGAAGCTTTCTTT. Based on the CDR3 plus reference TRBV7-3 and TRBJ1-1, the full variable domain is GAGVSQTPSNKVTEKGKYVELRCDPISGHTALYWYRQSLGQGPEFLIYFQGTGAADDSGLPNDRFFAVRPEGSVSTLKIQRTERGDSAVYLCASGRYAYTEAFFGQGTRLTVV.

CDR3 coding DNA: TGTGCCTGGAGTCTCGACAGGGGGGAGACCCAGTACTTC. This codes for CAWSLDRGETQYF. This chain joins TRBV30 and TRBJ2-5; 9 nucleotides align to TRBD1. Trimming took 2 bases from V and 5 from J; bases not matched to a gene: 3. This CDR3 comprises 13 residues. Per germline, CDR1 GTSNPN and CDR2 SVGIG (reference sequence).

The chain links TRBV4-1 to TRBJ2-1, with 7 bases identical to TRBD2. The CDR3 has 13 amino acids. The germline V gene encodes CDR1 MGHRA and CDR2 YSYEKL. Trimming removed 3 bases from V and 5 bases from J; junction bases left unmatched: 1. CDR3: CASSHSGDNEQFF. The CDR3, as DNA: TGCGCCAGCAGCCACAGCGGGGACAATGAGCAGTTCTTC.

The chain employs TRBV2 and TRBJ2-2; perhaps D is TRBD1 or TRBD2 (7 bases each). Germline loops: CDR1 SNHLY, CDR2 FYNNEI. This CDR3 is built from 15 residues. V was pared by 7 bases and J by 5 bases, with 17 bases between. The CDR3 region has the DNA TGTGCCAGCAATTACCCAGGGGGAGGGACCGGGGAGCTGTTTTTT. Translating it yields CASNYPGGGTGELFF.

CDR3 bases: TGTGCCAGCAGCCAAGATGGGGGTCTAGGGGGCTACACCTTC. It translates to CASSQDGGLGGYTF. The genes are TRBV3-1 (or the pseudogene TRBV3-2) and TRBJ1-2, with a tentative D call TRBD1 (5 bases). Trimming took off 0 bases at V and 8 bases at J, with 13 bases between the two ends. Germline CDR1 and CDR2: LGHDT and YNNKEL (reference sequence). The CDR3 consists of 14 residues.

The rearrangement uses TRBV7-9 and TRBJ1-1, with D maybe TRBD1 (6 bases). Trimming pared 4 bases from V and 6 bases from J, leaving 12 bases between. Germline V gene sequence: CDR1 SEHNR, CDR2 FQNEAQ (reference sequence). The CDR3 is made up of 13 amino acids. CDR3 amino acids: CASSYNPGAEAFF. The CDR3 DNA follows: TGTGCCAGCAGCTACAACCCAGGGGCTGAAGCTTTCTTT.

The rearrangement uses TRBV28 and TRBJ2-5; TRBD1 matches at 8 bases. This CDR3 is 15 amino acids long. From germline, CDR1 is MDHEN and CDR2 SYDVKM. Trimming took 7 bases from V and 2 from J; bases not matched to a gene: 9. CDR3: CASNPQGDRQETQYF. Written as DNA, the CDR3 is TGTGCCAGCAACCCCCAGGGGGACAGGCAAGAGACCCAGTACTTC.

The rearrangement uses TRBV6-4 and TRBJ1-1; D is uncertain. Germline-derived CDR1 and CDR2 are MRHNA and SNTAGT. V lost 6 bases, J lost 5 bases, and 13 bases lay in between. CDR3 length: 13 amino acids. CDR3 nucleotides: TGTGCCAGCAGCATAGAGAAGGGTACTGAAGCTTTCTTT. Translating gives CASSIEKGTEAFF.

V gene TRBV5-6 combines with J gene TRBJ2-1; no definite D call. CDR1 SGHDT and CDR2 YYEEEE come from the germline V gene. With 3 bases removed from V and 7 bases from J, the gap between germline ends came to 5 bases. The CDR3 runs 11 residues. The CDR3 here is CASSSGNEQFF. The CDR3 DNA reads TGTGCCAGCAGCTCCGGAAATGAGCAGTTCTTC.

This chain uses TRBV24-1 with TRBJ1-5; D gene unclear. The germline V gene encodes CDR1 KGHDR and CDR2 SFDVKD. CDR3 size: 13 residues. Trimming left V 4 bases short and J 2 bases short, with 5 bases between. As DNA, the CDR3 is TGTGCCACCAGTGACACTCGCAATCAGCCCCAGCATTTT. This translates into CATSDTRNQPQHF.

The CDR3 coding sequence is TGTGCCAGCAGTGAAACTAGTTATACCAACAATGAGCAGTTCTTC. Protein product: CASSETSYTNNEQFF. The chain links TRBV6-1 to TRBJ2-1; maybe TRBD2 (5 bases). V was cut by 2 bases and J by 5 bases, with 13 bases left in between. The CDR3 spans 15 residues. Germline V gene sequence: CDR1 MNHNS, CDR2 SASEGT.

This chain connects TRBV5-1 to TRBJ2-3; a possible D gene is TRBD2 (6 bases). This CDR3 has 17 residues. Germline assignment: CDR1 SGHRS and CDR2 YFSETQ. The V and J ends lost 0 bases and 2 bases respectively, with 16 bases between them. CDR3 bases: TGCGCCAGCAGCTTGGGGTACGCGGGAAGGGTCACAGATACGCAGTATTTT. It encodes CASSLGYAGRVTDTQYF.

This chain joins TRBV29-1 and TRBJ1-3; D gene unclear. The CDR3 has 13 residues. Trimming pared 4 bases from V and 0 bases from J, leaving 7 bases between. Germline CDR1 reads SQVTM; CDR2 reads ANQGSEA. In DNA, the CDR3 is TGCAGCGTTGGGGAGAGCTCTGGAAACACCATATATTTT. It translates to CSVGESSGNTIYF.

This clone occurred once. The rearrangement joins TRBV19 to TRBJ2-1; perhaps TRBD2 as D (5 bases). Germline V lookup: CDR1 LNHDA, CDR2 SQIVND (reference sequence). This CDR3 comprises 14 residues. Between the trimmed V and J ends, which lost 3 bases and 4 bases, there was a span of 10 bases. The CDR3 sequence is CASSMAGSYNEQFF. The CDR3 DNA reads TGTGCCAGTAGTATGGCGGGCAGTTACAATGAGCAGTTCTTC.

CDR3 nucleotide sequence: TGTGCCAGCGGACCCGTCAAGGGACTAGCGTTCTTC. Protein: CASGPVKGLAFF. The J gene is TRBJ2-1, the V gene TRBV27; 9 bases are a match to TRBD2. J gave up 15 bases and V 8 bases, and 11 bases lay outside the gene matches. CDR1 is MNHEY, CDR2 SMNVEV, per germline (reference sequence). There are 12 residues in the CDR3.

The chain recombines TRBV14 with TRBJ1-5, with D hard to call. This CDR3 spans 13 amino acids. CDR1 and CDR2 from the germline V gene are SGHDN and FVKESK. The V gene lost 2 bases and the J gene lost 7 bases, with 9 bases spanning the gap. The CDR3 reads CASSQSPQQPQHF. CDR3 nucleotides: TGTGCCAGCAGCCAATCCCCACAGCAGCCCCAGCATTTT. Full variable domain (missing parts from reference TRBV14 and TRBJ1-5): EAGVTQFPSHSVIEKGQTVTLRCDPISGHDNLYWYRRVMGKEIKFLLHFVKESKQDESGMPNNRFLAERTGGTYSTLKVQPAELEDSGVYFCASSQSPQQPQHFGDGTRLSIL.

The rearrangement uses TRBV18 and TRBJ2-7, with 9 bases fitting TRBD1. Germline CDR1 reads KGHSH; CDR2 reads LQKENI. The CDR3 consists of 15 residues. The V segment lost 3 bases and the J segment 6 bases; nucleotides outside the gene matches: 9. CDR3 amino acids: CASSPDPGTGREQYF. The CDR3 DNA reads TGTGCCAGCTCACCGGACCCCGGGACAGGGCGCGAGCAGTACTTC.

This chain links TRBV29-1 with TRBJ1-1; maybe TRBD1 (6 bases). Trimming cost V 4 bases and J 4 bases, with 16 bases left between them. Per the germline V gene, CDR1 is SQVTM and CDR2 is ANQGSEA. The CDR3 length is 14 residues. Written as DNA, the CDR3 is TGCAGCGTTGTAGTATCCGGGGGGCTCACTGAAGCTTTCTTT. Translating it yields CSVVVSGGLTEAFF.

The chain carries TRBV30 and TRBJ1-2; D is ambiguous. CDR3 length: 15 residues. V lost 3 bases and J lost 5, with 19 bases in between. Per the germline V gene, CDR1 is GTSNPN and CDR2 is SVGIG (reference sequence). DNA for the CDR3: TGTGCCTGGAGCTACGGACCACCGACCAAATATGGCTACACCTTC. Translating it yields CAWSYGPPTKYGYTF.

The chain combines TRBV3-1 (or the pseudogene TRBV3-2) with TRBJ1-6; D not resolved. V was trimmed by 4 bases and J by 7 bases, leaving 11 bases between them. Germline loops: CDR1 LGHDT, CDR2 YNNKEL (reference sequence). The CDR3 has 14 residues. CDR3: CASSPDGGNSPLHF. CDR3 nucleotide sequence: TGTGCCAGCAGCCCGGACGGAGGCAATTCACCCCTCCACTTT.

The chain links TRBV5-4 to TRBJ2-1; 8 bases fit TRBD1. The V gene end was trimmed by 0 bases and the J gene end by 9 bases; junction bases not matched to a gene: 8. This CDR3 spans 15 amino acids. CDR1 is SGHNT and CDR2 is YYREEE in the germline V gene (reference sequence). The CDR3 spells CASSLGRAGGLEQFF. CDR3 DNA sequence: TGTGCCAGCAGCTTGGGACGGGCAGGGGGCCTTGAGCAGTTCTTC.

This sequence joins TRBV19 and TRBJ2-7; no firm D call. There are 14 residues in the CDR3. CDR1 is LNHDA, CDR2 SQIVND, per germline (reference sequence). Trimming took 6 bases from V and 3 from J, leaving 15 bases between them. The CDR3 region is CASSMMGFVYEQYF. The CDR3 DNA follows: TGTGCCAGTAGCATGATGGGATTCGTCTACGAGCAGTACTTC.